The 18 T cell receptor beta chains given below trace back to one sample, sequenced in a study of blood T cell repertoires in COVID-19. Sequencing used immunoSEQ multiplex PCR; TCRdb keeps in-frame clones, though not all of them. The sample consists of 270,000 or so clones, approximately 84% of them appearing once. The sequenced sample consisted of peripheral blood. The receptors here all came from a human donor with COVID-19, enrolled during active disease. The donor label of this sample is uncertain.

The CDR3 loop is CASSAPGLSRGSGNTIYF. CDR3 sequence (DNA): TGTGCCAGTAGTGCACCGGGACTTTCACGAGGATCTGGAAACACCATATATTTT. The J gene is TRBJ1-3, the V gene TRBV19; possibly TRBD1 for D (5 bases). Trimming removed 5 bases at V and 1 base at J, with 21 bases between. Germline V lookup: CDR1 LNHDA, CDR2 SQIVND (reference sequence). This CDR3 comprises 18 residues.

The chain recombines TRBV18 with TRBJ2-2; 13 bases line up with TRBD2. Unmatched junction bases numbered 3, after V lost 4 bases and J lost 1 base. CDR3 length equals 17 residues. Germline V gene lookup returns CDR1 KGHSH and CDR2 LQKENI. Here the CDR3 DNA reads TGTGCCAGCTCACTCCGACTAGCGGGAGGGAACACCGGGGAGCTGTTTTTT. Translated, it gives CASSLRLAGGNTGELFF.

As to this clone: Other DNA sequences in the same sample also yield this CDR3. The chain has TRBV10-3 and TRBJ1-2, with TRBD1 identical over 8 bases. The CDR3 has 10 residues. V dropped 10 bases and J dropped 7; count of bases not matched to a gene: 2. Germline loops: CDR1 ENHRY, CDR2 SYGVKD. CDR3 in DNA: TGTGCCACAGGACAGGGTGGCTACACCTTC. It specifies CATGQGGYTF.

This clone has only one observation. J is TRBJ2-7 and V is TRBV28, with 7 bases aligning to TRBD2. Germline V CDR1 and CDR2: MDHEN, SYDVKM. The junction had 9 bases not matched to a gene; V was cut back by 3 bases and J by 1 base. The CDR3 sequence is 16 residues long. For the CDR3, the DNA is TGTGCCAGCAGTTTGTTTCGCGGGAGTGGATCCTACGAGCAGTACTTC. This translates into CASSLFRGSGSYEQYF.

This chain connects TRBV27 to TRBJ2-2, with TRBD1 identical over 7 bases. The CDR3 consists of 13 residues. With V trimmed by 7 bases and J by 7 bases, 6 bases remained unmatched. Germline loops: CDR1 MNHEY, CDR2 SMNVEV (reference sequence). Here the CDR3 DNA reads TGTGCCAGCAACTTTGGGACAGTCGGGGAGCTGTTTTTT. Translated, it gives CASNFGTVGELFF.

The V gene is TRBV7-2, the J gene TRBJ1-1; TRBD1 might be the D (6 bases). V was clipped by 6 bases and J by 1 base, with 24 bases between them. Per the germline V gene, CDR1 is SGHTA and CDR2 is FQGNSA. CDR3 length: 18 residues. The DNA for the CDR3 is TGTGCCAGCAGGTCTAAATCCCAATCTCGGACAGCGAACACTGAAGCTTTCTTT. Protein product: CASRSKSQSRTANTEAFF.

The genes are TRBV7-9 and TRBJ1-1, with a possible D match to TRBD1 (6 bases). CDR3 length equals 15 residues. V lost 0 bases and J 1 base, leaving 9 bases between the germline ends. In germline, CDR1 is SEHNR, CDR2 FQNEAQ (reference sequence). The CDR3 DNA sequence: TGTGCCAGCAGCTTAGCGATGACAGGGAACACTGAAGCTTTCTTT. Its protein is CASSLAMTGNTEAFF.

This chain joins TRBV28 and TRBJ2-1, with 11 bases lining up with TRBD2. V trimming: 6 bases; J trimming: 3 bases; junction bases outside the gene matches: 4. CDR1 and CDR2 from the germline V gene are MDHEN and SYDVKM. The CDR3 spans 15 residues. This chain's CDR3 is CASSLTSGGYNEQFF. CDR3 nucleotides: TGTGCCAGCAGCTTAACTAGCGGGGGCTACAATGAGCAGTTCTTC.

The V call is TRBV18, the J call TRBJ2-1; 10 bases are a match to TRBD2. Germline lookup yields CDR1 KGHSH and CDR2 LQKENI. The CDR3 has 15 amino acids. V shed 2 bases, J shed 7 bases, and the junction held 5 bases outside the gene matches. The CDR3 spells CASSPIAGGGNEQFF. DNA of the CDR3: TGTGCCAGCTCACCAATAGCGGGAGGAGGGAATGAGCAGTTCTTC. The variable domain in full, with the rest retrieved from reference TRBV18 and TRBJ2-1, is NAGVMQNPRHLVRRRGQEARLRCSPMKGHSHVYWYRQLPEEGLKFMVYLQKENIIDESGMPKERFSAEFPKEGPSILRIQQVVRGDSAAYFCASSPIAGGGNEQFFGPGTRLTVL.

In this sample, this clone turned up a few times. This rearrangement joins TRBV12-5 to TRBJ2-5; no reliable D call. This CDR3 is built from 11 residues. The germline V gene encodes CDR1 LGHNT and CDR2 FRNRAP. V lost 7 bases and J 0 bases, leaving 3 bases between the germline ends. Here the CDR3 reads CASDYQETQYF. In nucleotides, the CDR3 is TGTGCTAGTGACTACCAAGAGACCCAGTACTTC. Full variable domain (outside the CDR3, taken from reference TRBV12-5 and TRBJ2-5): DARVTQTPRHKVTEMGQEVTMRCQPILGHNTVFWYRQTMMQGLELLAYFRNRAPLDDSGMPKDRFSAEMPDATLATLKIQPSEPRDSAVYFCASDYQETQYFGPGTRLLVL.

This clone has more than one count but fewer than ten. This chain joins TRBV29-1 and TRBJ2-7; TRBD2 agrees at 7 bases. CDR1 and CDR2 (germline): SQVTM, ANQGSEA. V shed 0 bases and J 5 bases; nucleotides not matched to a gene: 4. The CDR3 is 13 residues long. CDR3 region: CSVEDSGRDEQYF. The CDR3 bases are TGCAGCGTTGAAGATTCAGGGAGGGACGAGCAGTACTTC.

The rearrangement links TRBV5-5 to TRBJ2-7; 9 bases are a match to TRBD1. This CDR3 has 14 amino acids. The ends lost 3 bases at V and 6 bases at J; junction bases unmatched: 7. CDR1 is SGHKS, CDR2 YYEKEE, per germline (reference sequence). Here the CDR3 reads CASSWGTGKGEQYF. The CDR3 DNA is TGTGCCAGCAGCTGGGGGACAGGGAAGGGCGAGCAGTACTTC.

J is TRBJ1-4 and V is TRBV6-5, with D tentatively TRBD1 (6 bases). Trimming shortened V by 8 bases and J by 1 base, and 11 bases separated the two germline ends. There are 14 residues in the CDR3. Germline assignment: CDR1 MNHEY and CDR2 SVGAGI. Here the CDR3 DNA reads TGTGCCAGCCGGGAACAGGGAACTAATGAAAAACTGTTTTTT. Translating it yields CASREQGTNEKLFF.

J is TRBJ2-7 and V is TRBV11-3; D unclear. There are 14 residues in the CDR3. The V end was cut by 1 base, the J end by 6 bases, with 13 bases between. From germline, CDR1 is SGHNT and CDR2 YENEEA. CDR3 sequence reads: CASSLGSESSEQYF. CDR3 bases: TGTGCCAGCAGCTTAGGGAGTGAGAGTAGCGAGCAGTACTTC.

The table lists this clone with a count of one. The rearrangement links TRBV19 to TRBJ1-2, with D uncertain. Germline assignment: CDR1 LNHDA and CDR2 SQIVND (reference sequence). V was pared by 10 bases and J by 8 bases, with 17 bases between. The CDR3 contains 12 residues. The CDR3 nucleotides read TGTGCCACCAGACCCGGAGGGCGAGGCTACACCTTC. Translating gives CATRPGGRGYTF. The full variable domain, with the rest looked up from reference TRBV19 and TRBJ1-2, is DGGITQSPKYLFRKEGQNVTLSCEQNLNHDAMYWYRQDPGQGLRLIYYSQIVNDFQKGDIAEGYSVSREKKESFPLTVTSAQKNPTAFYLCATRPGGRGYTFGSGTRLTVV.

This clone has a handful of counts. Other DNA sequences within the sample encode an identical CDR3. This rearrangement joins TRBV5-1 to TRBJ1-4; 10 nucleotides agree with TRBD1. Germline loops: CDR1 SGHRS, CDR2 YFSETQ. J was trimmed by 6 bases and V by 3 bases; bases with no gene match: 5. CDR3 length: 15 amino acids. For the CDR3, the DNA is TGCGCCAGCAGCTCAACCGGGACAGGGGATGAAAAACTGTTTTTT. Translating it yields CASSSTGTGDEKLFF. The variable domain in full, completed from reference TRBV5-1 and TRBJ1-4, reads KAGVTQTPRYLIKTRGQQVTLSCSPISGHRSVSWYQQTPGQGLQFLFEYFSETQRNKGNFPGRFSGRQFSNSRSEMNVSTLELGDSALYLCASSSTGTGDEKLFFGSGTQLSVL.

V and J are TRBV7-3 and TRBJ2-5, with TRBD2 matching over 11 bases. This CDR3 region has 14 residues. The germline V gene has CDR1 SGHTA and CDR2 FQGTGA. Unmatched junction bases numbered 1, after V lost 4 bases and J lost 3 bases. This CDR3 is CASSSGLAEETQYF. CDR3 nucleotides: TGTGCCAGCAGCTCGGGACTAGCGGAAGAGACCCAGTACTTC.

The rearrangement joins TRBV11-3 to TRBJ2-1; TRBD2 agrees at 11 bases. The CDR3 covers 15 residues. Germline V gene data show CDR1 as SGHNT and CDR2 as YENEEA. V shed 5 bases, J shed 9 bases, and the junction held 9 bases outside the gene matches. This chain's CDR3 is CASSLNGLAGGEQFF. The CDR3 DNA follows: TGTGCCAGCAGCCTGAATGGGCTAGCGGGGGGTGAGCAGTTCTTC.